This T cell receptor beta chain was retrieved from a study of T cells after posttransplantation cyclophosphamide. Study-wide results and caveats: Blood and skin or GI T cell repertoires showed limited TRB overlap. Recipient CMV seropositivity and CMV reactivation strongly tracked TRB clonality.

Profiled with immunoSEQ multiplex PCR; TCRdb holds only in-frame clones, not every one. There are 30,000 to 35,000 clones in the sample, none observed a single time. This related bone marrow graft donor gave peripheral blood on the day of marrow donation. CDR3 length: 13 amino acids. CDR1 is LNHDA, CDR2 SQIVND, per germline (reference sequence). V dropped 4 bases and J dropped 2 bases, with 8 bases sitting between them. This clone was counted ten times or more. Antigen unknown. The TCR originated in a woman in her thirties in good health and a related stem cell transplant donor. V and J are TRBV19 and TRBJ1-1, with D perhaps TRBD1 (6 bases). The sequenced sample was PBMCs. The CDR3 here is CASSTTGNTEAFF. DNA of the CDR3: TGTGCCAGTAGTACGACAGGAAACACTGAAGCTTTCTTT.